Presented here are 5 T cell receptor beta chains from one specimen sequenced in a study of cytomegalovirus exposure and HLA in healthy donors. The study ran its PCR with 60 Vbeta and 13 Jbeta primers. Repertoires were generated with immunoSEQ multiplex PCR, while TCRdb's copy carries only in-frame clones and drops some. The sample lists around 120,000 clones, approximately 76% occurring once. Sequenced sample: PBMCs. Receptor source: a man aged 55-75 years in good health and CMV-seropositive.

The rearrangement joins TRBV5-1 to TRBJ1-3; TRBD1 is a possible D gene (5 bases). CDR3 length equals 15 residues. V shed 3 bases and J shed 4 bases, with 14 bases lying between them. Germline V lookup: CDR1 SGHRS, CDR2 YFSETQ. The chain's CDR3 is CASSWAGLSGNTIYF. In nucleotides, the CDR3 is TGCGCCAGCAGCTGGGCAGGGTTGTCAGGAAACACCATATATTTT.

The rearrangement uses TRBV11-3 and TRBJ2-3; weak D call: TRBD1 (7 bases). Trimming cost V 3 bases and J 3 bases, with 13 bases left between them. The CDR3 runs 15 residues. Germline V gene sequence: CDR1 SGHNT, CDR2 YENEEA. DNA for the CDR3: TGTGCCAGCAGCTTGCAGGGGGGTAGGACAGATACGCAGTATTTT. It codes for CASSLQGGRTDTQYF.

This clone was seen only a few times. The V and J genes are TRBV6-6 and TRBJ1-1, with TRBD1 identical over 9 bases. Germline V gives CDR1 MNHNY, CDR2 SVGAGI (reference sequence). The CDR3 has 14 residues. J gave up 5 bases and V 6 bases, and 7 bases lay outside the gene matches. CDR3 region: CASRDRGGWTEAFF. CDR3 bases: TGTGCCAGCAGGGACAGGGGTGGATGGACTGAAGCTTTCTTT.

CDR3 in amino acids: CASSQNTIMAGGYLAKNIQYF. Written as DNA, the CDR3 is TGCGCCAGCAGTCAAAATACAATCATGGCGGGAGGGTACTTAGCCAAAAACATTCAGTACTTC. The chain couples TRBV23-1 to TRBJ2-4, with 9 bases lining up with TRBD2. TRBV23-1 falls under the ORF class, with uncertain function. The CDR3 is made up of 21 amino acids. After removal of 2 bases from V and 0 bases from J, the junction contained 17 bases not matched to a gene.

The chain carries TRBV30 and TRBJ2-7; 8 bases are shared with TRBD1. J was trimmed by 6 bases and V by 0 bases; bases with no gene match: 10. The germline V gene has CDR1 GTSNPN and CDR2 SVGIG (reference sequence). The CDR3 is made up of 15 amino acids. The CDR3 DNA reads TGTGCCTGGAGTGTAAACGGCAGGGGGCGCGCCGAGCAGTACTTC. This gives the protein CAWSVNGRGRAEQYF.